This T cell receptor (beta chain) was identified during a study of T cell responses to AZD1222 COVID-19 vaccine. Assay used: immunoSEQ multiplex PCR; TCRdb lists only in-frame clones, some missing. The sample contains 90,000 to 150,000 clones, approximately 84% of which appear only once. The CDR3 runs to 13 residues. Losses at the gene ends were 6 bases for V and 5 bases for J; bases not matched to a gene: 4. Germline V gene sequence: CDR1 SNHLY, CDR2 FYNNEI. The sequence came from an adult in good health. The specimen was peripheral blood, collected on day 0 of AZD1222 vaccination. The gene calls are TRBV2 and TRBJ1-1; TRBD1 matches at 9 bases. This chain's CDR3 is CASRPTGGTEAFF. The CDR3, as DNA: TGTGCCAGCAGACCGACAGGGGGAACTGAAGCTTTCTTT.